Detailed here is one T cell receptor (beta chain). This sample was included in a study of early T cells in non-severe SARS-CoV-2 infection. Attached unique molecular identifiers marked individual cDNA molecules. MiXCR was run by TCRdb on the 5' RACE reads, yielding one entry per CDR3 protein. The table has around 57,000 distinct CDR3 sequences, 10% to 12% seen once. Germline CDR1 MNHEY, CDR2 SVGAGI. The CDR3 is made up of 13 amino acids. Trimming pared 10 bases from V and 0 bases from J, leaving 11 bases between. The chain links TRBV6-5 to TRBJ2-3, with D unresolved. Sequencing used whole blood. This sequence was found in an adult who was a healthcare worker with PCR-confirmed SARS-CoV-2 infection or an uninfected control (not recorded which). CDR3 coding DNA: TGTGCCACCGGAAAGACTAGCACAGATACGCAGTATTTT. Encoded protein: CATGKTSTDTQYF.